A single sample is the source of the 13 T cell receptor beta chains below, sequenced in a study of cytomegalovirus exposure and HLA in healthy donors. Vbeta (60) and Jbeta (13) primers were used in the PCR. The assay was immunoSEQ multiplex PCR, and TCRdb's table has in-frame clones only and misses some. The sample includes about 160,000 clones, more than 75% of them seen just once. Sequenced input: PBMCs. The receptors were sampled from a man between 18 and 35 years old in good health and CMV-seropositive.

The rearrangement links TRBV9 to TRBJ2-3; D perhaps matches TRBD1 (6 bases). This CDR3 contains 17 residues. CDR1 is SGDLS and CDR2 is YYNGEE in the germline V gene. V lost 4 bases and J lost 3, with 21 bases in between. CDR3 coding DNA: TGTGCCAGCAGCATAGCTTCCACAGGGCGTGGAACAGATACGCAGTATTTT. It codes for CASSIASTGRGTDTQYF. The full variable domain, rest sourced from reference TRBV9 and TRBJ2-3, is DSGVTQTPKHLITATGQRVTLRCSPRSGDLSVYWYQQSLDQGLQFLIQYYNGEERAKGNILERFSAQQFPDLHSELNLSSLELGDSALYFCASSIASTGRGTDTQYFGPGTRLTVL.

The chain couples TRBV7-2 to TRBJ2-1; 7 nucleotides match TRBD2. V lost 6 bases to trimming and J lost 6 bases; unmatched junction nucleotides: 14. The CDR3 totals 16 residues. Per germline, CDR1 SGHTA and CDR2 FQGNSA. In DNA form, the CDR3 reads TGTGCCAGCAGACCCTCGGCGGGAGTCATCGGCAATGAGCAGTTCTTC. Translated, it gives CASRPSAGVIGNEQFF.

The genes are TRBV4-2 and TRBJ2-2, with D possibly TRBD2 on 6 matching bases. The V and J ends lost 9 bases and 1 base respectively, with 12 bases between them. Germline V gives CDR1 LGHNA, CDR2 YNFKEQ. This CDR3 region has 14 residues. CDR3 nucleotides: TGTGCCAGGGTGAGTAGCGGGAACACCGGGGAGCTGTTTTTT. Its protein is CARVSSGNTGELFF.

V usage is TRBV5-1 and J usage is TRBJ1-2, with D perhaps matching TRBD1 (5 bases). V was trimmed by 3 bases and J by 0 bases, leaving 15 bases between them. CDR3 size: 16 residues. Germline lookup yields CDR1 SGHRS and CDR2 YFSETQ. CDR3 nucleotides: TGCGCCAGCAGCTCCTCCCGGGGGAGCTCTAACTATGGCTACACCTTC. This gives the protein CASSSSRGSSNYGYTF.

The rearrangement links TRBV5-1 to TRBJ1-1; D is unclear. Deletions cut 5 bases from V and 1 base from J, with 12 bases between. Germline values: CDR1 SGHRS, CDR2 YFSETQ. The CDR3 runs to 14 residues. CDR3 sequence: CASRLFAGNTEAFF. CDR3 DNA sequence: TGCGCCAGCAGGTTATTCGCGGGGAACACTGAAGCTTTCTTT.

V gene TRBV7-2 combines with J gene TRBJ2-5, with D uncertain. The V and J ends lost 2 bases and 3 bases respectively, with 7 bases between them. The CDR3 spans 13 residues. Germline loops: CDR1 SGHTA, CDR2 FQGNSA. This chain's CDR3 is CASSLSREETQYF. CDR3 coding DNA: TGTGCCAGCAGCTTATCCCGCGAAGAGACCCAGTACTTC.

J is TRBJ2-5 and V is TRBV27; TRBD2 might be the D (6 bases). V was shortened by 5 bases and J by 1 base, with 14 bases between the two germline ends. The CDR3 has 15 residues. Germline V CDR1 and CDR2: MNHEY, SMNVEV (reference sequence). The CDR3 coding sequence is TGTGCCAGCAGTAGACGGGGAGGTCGCCAAGAGACCCAGTACTTC. Its protein is CASSRRGGRQETQYF.

The chain couples TRBV29-1 to TRBJ2-5; D perhaps matches TRBD2 (5 bases). Germline V gene sequence: CDR1 SQVTM, CDR2 ANQGSEA. The V end was cut by 1 base, the J end by 5 bases, with 14 bases between. The CDR3 has 14 residues. The CDR3 DNA reads as TGCAGCGTTGAAGGGTCTCCGGGGTTGGAGACCCAGTACTTC. It encodes CSVEGSPGLETQYF.

V and J are TRBV13 and TRBJ2-2; 9 positions agree with TRBD1. The trim removed 6 bases at V and 5 bases at J, leaving 19 bases unmatched. Germline CDR1 PRHDT, CDR2 FYEKMQ (reference sequence). The CDR3 length is 19 residues. The CDR3: CASRETDRGLLMRTGELFF. The CDR3 nucleotides are TGTGCCAGCAGAGAAACGGACAGGGGACTTTTAATGAGGACCGGGGAGCTGTTTTTT.

This chain uses TRBV5-1 with TRBJ2-3; possibly TRBD2 for D (5 bases). Germline V CDR1 and CDR2: SGHRS, YFSETQ. The germline V and J ends were trimmed by 0 bases and 3 bases, with 8 bases remaining between them. The CDR3 runs to 14 residues. CDR3 nucleotide sequence: TGCGCCAGCAGCTTGGAACTAGATACAGATACGCAGTATTTT. It codes for CASSLELDTDTQYF. Full variable domain (remainder filled in from reference TRBV5-1 and TRBJ2-3): KAGVTQTPRYLIKTRGQQVTLSCSPISGHRSVSWYQQTPGQGLQFLFEYFSETQRNKGNFPGRFSGRQFSNSRSEMNVSTLELGDSALYLCASSLELDTDTQYFGPGTRLTVL.

V usage is TRBV11-2 and J usage is TRBJ1-4; D gene uncertain. The germline V gene encodes CDR1 SGHAT and CDR2 FQNNGV. The CDR3 loop spans 12 amino acids. V was pared by 3 bases and J by 7 bases, with 6 bases between. The CDR3 protein is CASSLTAEKLFF. The CDR3 DNA follows: TGTGCCAGCAGCTTGACTGCTGAAAAACTGTTTTTT.

The chain carries TRBV5-1 and TRBJ2-1; no reliable D call. Per the germline V gene, CDR1 is SGHRS and CDR2 is YFSETQ. V lost 0 bases and J 2 bases, leaving 9 bases between the germline ends. The CDR3 spans 15 residues. The CDR3 loop reads CASSLAQNAYNEQFF. CDR3 coding DNA: TGCGCCAGCAGCTTGGCACAGAATGCCTACAATGAGCAGTTCTTC.

The V call is TRBV7-8, the J call TRBJ1-2; a possible D gene is TRBD1 (6 bases). V was shortened by 5 bases and J by 7 bases, with 17 bases between the two germline ends. The CDR3 is 14 residues long. Germline V lookup: CDR1 SGHVS, CDR2 FQNEAQ. Here the CDR3 reads CASSILGRGAGYTF. Written as DNA, the CDR3 is TGTGCCAGCAGCATCTTGGGCAGGGGTGCTGGCTACACCTTC.